The sequence of this TCR beta chain was determined in a study of blood T cell repertoires in COVID-19. At the level of the study: The study drew acute and convalescent COVID-19 samples from the United States, Italy and Spain. In each case, the material was cDNA or gDNA derived from T cells, B-cell-depleted T cells, or PBMCs.

CDR3 length equals 14 residues. The V end lost 2 bases, the J end lost 5 bases, and 11 bases lay between the germline ends. CDR1 and CDR2 from the germline V gene are SGDLS and YYNGEE. Authors' methods: Reference gene primer amplification gave nucleated cell count estimates. Repertoires were generated with immunoSEQ multiplex PCR, while TCRdb's copy carries only in-frame clones and drops some. Clone size and the V and J calls come from that table; the DNA yielded D and trimming. The sample carries hundreds of thousands of clones, 80% to 90% recorded once. This sequence was found in a man aged 35 to 55 with acute or convalescent COVID-19. The sequenced sample was peripheral blood. The chain employs TRBV9 and TRBJ2-1; no firm D call. CDR3 protein: CASSVMGPNNEQFF. The DNA for the CDR3 is TGTGCCAGCAGCGTTATGGGCCCAAACAATGAGCAGTTCTTC.